The 17 T cell receptor beta chains below come from one sample, sequenced in a study of blood T cell repertoires in COVID-19. Assay used: immunoSEQ multiplex PCR; TCRdb lists only in-frame clones, some missing. The table has fewer than 110,000 clones, around 90% seen once. What was sequenced was peripheral blood. Receptor source: a woman between 55 and 75 years old with acute or convalescent COVID-19.

The rearrangement links TRBV3-1 (or the pseudogene TRBV3-2) to TRBJ1-1, with 8 bases fitting TRBD1. The V gene's germline CDR1 is LGHDT and CDR2 YNNKEL (reference sequence). The V gene end was trimmed by 5 bases and the J gene end by 5 bases; junction bases not matched to a gene: 7. The CDR3 covers 14 residues. The CDR3 DNA follows: TGTGCCAGCAGCAACCTACAGGGGGAAACTGAAGCTTTCTTT. It is translated as CASSNLQGETEAFF.

The genes are TRBV25-1 and TRBJ1-1, with D possibly being TRBD1 (5 bases). In germline, CDR1 is MGHDK, CDR2 SYGVNS. CDR3 size: 13 residues. V lost 7 bases to trimming and J lost 1 base, with 10 bases between them. The DNA for the CDR3 is TGTGCCAGCATGCTTCAGGGGAACACTGAAGCTTTCTTT. It translates to CASMLQGNTEAFF.

V usage is TRBV7-3 and J usage is TRBJ2-7; D is perhaps TRBD1 (9 bases). The CDR3 runs 14 residues. Trimming shortened V by 8 bases and J by 3 bases, and 17 bases separated the two germline ends. CDR1 and CDR2 from the germline V gene are SGHTA and FQGTGA. The chain's CDR3 is CASRGGQGSYEQYF. The CDR3 coding sequence is TGTGCCAGCCGGGGGGGACAGGGAAGCTACGAGCAGTACTTC. The full variable domain, rest sourced from reference TRBV7-3 and TRBJ2-7, is GAGVSQTPSNKVTEKGKYVELRCDPISGHTALYWYRQSLGQGPEFLIYFQGTGAADDSGLPNDRFFAVRPEGSVSTLKIQRTERGDSAVYLCASRGGQGSYEQYFGPGTRLTVT.

The chain uses TRBV6-8 and TRBJ1-1; no reliable D call. The CDR3 runs to 15 residues. The germline gives CDR1 MNHGY, CDR2 SAAAGT. Trimming removed 0 bases from V and 2 bases from J, with 10 bases in between. In DNA form, the CDR3 reads TGTGCCAGCAGTTACTCGAGGGCGAAAAACACTGAAGCTTTCTTT. Its translation: CASSYSRAKNTEAFF.

The DNA of the CDR3 is TGTGCCAGCAGCTGGGGTCTAGCGGGTAACACCGGGGAGCTGTTTTTT. Translated, it gives CASSWGLAGNTGELFF. This chain connects TRBV11-3 to TRBJ2-2, with 8 bases fitting TRBD2. Germline V lookup: CDR1 SGHNT, CDR2 YENEEA. This CDR3 region has 16 residues. The trim removed 4 bases at V and 2 bases at J, leaving 6 bases unmatched. Full variable domain (rest looked up from reference TRBV11-3 and TRBJ2-2): EAGVVQSPRYKIIEKKQPVAFWCNPISGHNTLYWYLQNLGQGPELLIRYENEEAVDDSQLPKDRFSAERLKGVDSTLKIQPAELGDSAVYLCASSWGLAGNTGELFFGEGSRLTVL.

This chain connects TRBV6-5 to TRBJ2-1; TRBD2 might be the D (5 bases). V was clipped by 3 bases and J by 5 bases, with 11 bases between them. The CDR3 extends over 14 amino acids. Germline V gives CDR1 MNHEY, CDR2 SVGAGI. CDR3 sequence (DNA): TGTGCCAGCAGTTATGAGCAGCGGCACAATGAGCAGTTCTTC. Encoded protein: CASSYEQRHNEQFF.

J is TRBJ2-7 and V is TRBV5-1, with 10 nucleotides matching TRBD1. The germline V gene has CDR1 SGHRS and CDR2 YFSETQ. The CDR3 has 14 amino acids. J gave up 4 bases and V 0 bases, and 1 base lay outside the gene matches. In DNA, the CDR3 is TGCGCCAGCAGCTTGGGACAGGGGGCGTACGAGCAGTACTTC. This encodes CASSLGQGAYEQYF.

The chain recombines TRBV6-1 with TRBJ1-5; tentative D call: TRBD1 (5 bases). V was shortened by 2 bases and J by 2 bases, with 13 bases between the two germline ends. CDR3 size: 16 residues. CDR1 MNHNS and CDR2 SASEGT come from the germline V gene. The CDR3 reads CASSEMNRMGNQPQHF. DNA for the CDR3: TGTGCCAGCAGTGAAATGAACAGGATGGGCAATCAGCCCCAGCATTTT.

V gene TRBV27 combines with J gene TRBJ2-2; D remains ambiguous. Trimming removed 3 bases at V and 4 bases at J, with 9 bases between. CDR3 length: 14 residues. Germline CDR1 is MNHEY and CDR2 is SMNVEV (reference sequence). The CDR3 region is CASSFYHSTGELFF. The CDR3 region has the DNA TGTGCCAGCAGTTTCTACCACAGCACCGGGGAGCTGTTTTTT.

The chain links TRBV7-3 to TRBJ2-3; D possibly corresponds to TRBD1 (5 bases). The CDR3 loop spans 14 amino acids. From germline, CDR1 is SGHTA and CDR2 FQGTGA. V was pared by 2 bases and J by 4 bases, with 10 bases between. CDR3 in amino acids: CASSLQAGPDTQYF. In DNA, the CDR3 is TGTGCCAGCAGCTTACAGGCAGGGCCAGATACGCAGTATTTT. The full variable domain, its missing parts supplied by reference TRBV7-3 and TRBJ2-3, is GAGVSQTPSNKVTEKGKYVELRCDPISGHTALYWYRQSLGQGPEFLIYFQGTGAADDSGLPNDRFFAVRPEGSVSTLKIQRTERGDSAVYLCASSLQAGPDTQYFGPGTRLTVL.

The chain joins TRBV14 to TRBJ2-3; no definite D call. This CDR3 has 16 residues. Germline V gives CDR1 SGHDN, CDR2 FVKESK. Trimming stripped 4 bases from V and 2 bases from J, with 16 bases between. In DNA form, the CDR3 reads TGTGCCAGCAGCCCCCTATCAGGCCGACACACAGATACGCAGTATTTT. The encoded protein is CASSPLSGRHTDTQYF.

Only a few counts were recorded for this clone. One junction end disagrees with the germline gene, perhaps due to a read error. The gene calls are TRBV7-7 and TRBJ2-7; 8 bases align to TRBD2. This CDR3 is 14 amino acids long. Per germline, CDR1 SSHAT and CDR2 FNYEAQ (reference sequence). CDR3 residues: CASSLKLADSEQYF. In nucleotides, the CDR3 is TGTGCTAGCAGCTTAAAACTAGCGGACTCCGAGCAGTACTTC. The full variable domain, in which reference TRBV7-7 and TRBJ2-7 provide the parts outside the CDR3, is GAGVSQSPRYKVTKRGQDVTLRCDPISSHATLYWYQQALGQGPEFLTYFNYEAQPDKSGLPSDRFSAERPEGSISTLTIQRTEQRDSAMYRCASSLKLADSEQYFGPGTRLTVT.

J is TRBJ2-1 and V is TRBV28, with 10 bases matching TRBD1. Unmatched junction bases numbered 6, after V lost 2 bases and J lost 5 bases. The CDR3 consists of 16 residues. Germline lookup yields CDR1 MDHEN and CDR2 SYDVKM. The CDR3 nucleotides read TGTGCCAGCAGTTTAAGTTGGGACAGGGGAGACAATGAGCAGTTCTTC. Encoded protein: CASSLSWDRGDNEQFF.

The rearrangement uses TRBV2 and TRBJ2-7, with TRBD2 matching 10 bases. This CDR3 is 14 amino acids long. Trimming cost V 2 bases and J 7 bases; bases outside gene matches: 5. The germline V gene has CDR1 SNHLY and CDR2 FYNNEI. CDR3 nucleotide sequence: TGTGCCAGCAGTGAAAAGCTAGCGGGAGTAGAGCAGTACGTC. Translating it yields CASSEKLAGVEQYV.

The chain uses TRBV24-1 and TRBJ2-1; D is perhaps TRBD2 (5 bases). The germline V gene has CDR1 KGHDR and CDR2 SFDVKD. The CDR3 has 16 amino acids. Trimming stripped 1 base from V and 0 bases from J, with 9 bases between. The CDR3 reads CATSDFKGSSYNEQFF. The CDR3 bases are TGTGCCACCAGTGATTTCAAAGGGAGCTCCTACAATGAGCAGTTCTTC.

The chain is built from TRBV27 and TRBJ2-1; TRBD2 matches at 9 bases. With V trimmed by 5 bases and J by 15 bases, 11 bases remained unmatched. The CDR3 totals 13 residues. In germline, CDR1 is MNHEY, CDR2 SMNVEV (reference sequence). CDR3 sequence: CASSPLLTSGWFF. CDR3 nucleotides: TGTGCCAGCAGTCCCCTTTTGACTAGCGGATGGTTCTTC.

The chain uses TRBV2 and TRBJ2-1; the match to TRBD2 covers 10 bases. Germline CDR1 SNHLY, CDR2 FYNNEI. The ends lost 5 bases at V and 6 bases at J; junction bases unmatched: 10. This CDR3 contains 16 residues. The CDR3 nucleotides read TGTGCCAGCAGTTCCCGACTAGCGGGTCGTTCCAATGAGCAGTTCTTC. Translated, it gives CASSSRLAGRSNEQFF.